These 29 T cell receptor beta chains originate from one sample sequenced in a study of blood T cell repertoires in COVID-19. Data came from immunoSEQ multiplex PCR; TCRdb stores just in-frame clones and leaves some out. The sample records fewer than 150,000 clones, around 83% being singletons. The specimen sequenced was peripheral blood. The receptors derive from a woman in her sixties or seventies with COVID-19, enrolled during active disease.

The rearrangement uses TRBV10-3 and TRBJ1-6; TRBD1 aligns across 7 bases. Germline trimming cut 4 bases from V and 8 bases from J; bases unmatched to any gene: 14. The CDR3 spans 17 residues. The V gene's germline CDR1 is ENHRY and CDR2 SYGVKD. CDR3 DNA sequence: TGTGCCATCAGTGTCACTCCTCCCGGGACAGAGTATTCACCCCTCCACTTT. Its translation: CAISVTPPGTEYSPLHF.

The gene calls are TRBV5-1 and TRBJ2-1, with D tentatively TRBD2 (5 bases). The germline gives CDR1 SGHRS, CDR2 YFSETQ. This CDR3 contains 13 residues. The V end lost 4 bases, the J end lost 12 bases, and 17 bases lay between the germline ends. The CDR3 coding sequence is TGCGCCAGCAGCCCAAGCCCCGGGGAGAGGCAGTTCTTC. It encodes CASSPSPGERQFF.

The rearrangement links TRBV7-2 to TRBJ2-1, with a weak D call TRBD2 (6 bases). Trimming removed 3 bases from V and 2 bases from J, with 14 bases in between. Germline V CDR1 and CDR2: SGHTA, FQGNSA. This CDR3 contains 16 residues. CDR3 amino acids: CASSLSASGAYNEQFF. The CDR3 nucleotides read TGTGCCAGCAGCTTGAGTGCGTCGGGGGCCTACAATGAGCAGTTCTTC.

J is TRBJ1-4 and V is TRBV5-4; 9 nucleotides align to TRBD1. CDR3 size: 16 residues. The germline V gene encodes CDR1 SGHNT and CDR2 YYREEE (reference sequence). V gave up 1 base and J gave up 7 bases; unmatched junction bases: 8. This CDR3 reads CASSLPNTGGSEKLFF. In DNA, the CDR3 is TGTGCCAGCAGCTTGCCGAATACAGGGGGCAGTGAAAAACTGTTTTTT.

V is TRBV10-3 and J is TRBJ2-7; TRBD1 might be the D (6 bases). V lost 10 bases and J 2 bases, leaving 24 bases between the germline ends. The CDR3 is made up of 16 amino acids. Germline V gene data show CDR1 as ENHRY and CDR2 as SYGVKD. CDR3 in amino acids: CATAAHRVIGTYEQYF. CDR3 nucleotides: TGTGCCACCGCAGCCCACAGGGTAATAGGAACCTACGAGCAGTACTTC.

CDR3 sequence (DNA): TGTGCCTGGGGAGGAGGGATCTCCTACGAGCAGTACTTC. Its translation is CAWGGGISYEQYF. The chain joins TRBV30 to TRBJ2-7, with a possible D match to TRBD2 (6 bases). This CDR3 spans 13 amino acids. Trimming pared 5 bases from V and 0 bases from J, leaving 11 bases between. Germline V lookup: CDR1 GTSNPN, CDR2 SVGIG (reference sequence).

J is TRBJ2-2 and V is TRBV5-5; D possibly corresponds to TRBD1 (5 bases). Germline V gene data show CDR1 as SGHKS and CDR2 as YYEKEE (reference sequence). V was shortened by 3 bases and J by 3 bases, with 21 bases between the two germline ends. The CDR3 is 18 amino acids. The CDR3 nucleotides are TGTGCCAGCAGCTCCCCCCGGGTAGGCATAGGGGACACCGGGGAGCTGTTTTTT. Translation gives CASSSPRVGIGDTGELFF.

The chain joins TRBV19 to TRBJ2-1; TRBD2 aligns across 10 bases. This CDR3 contains 14 residues. V dropped 6 bases and J dropped 5; count of bases not matched to a gene: 4. The germline gives CDR1 LNHDA, CDR2 SQIVND (reference sequence). CDR3 nucleotides: TGTGCCAGTAGAGAGCGGGGGGGTAACAATGAGCAGTTCTTC. This sequence encodes CASRERGGNNEQFF.

The V gene is TRBV18, the J gene TRBJ1-1; D unresolved. CDR3 length equals 14 residues. Trimming removed 2 bases at V and 1 base at J, with 8 bases between. CDR1 KGHSH and CDR2 LQKENI come from the germline V gene. Here the CDR3 reads CASSPGQTNTEAFF. CDR3 coding DNA: TGTGCCAGCTCACCAGGGCAGACGAACACTGAAGCTTTCTTT.

This chain connects TRBV6-1 to TRBJ2-1, with 7 bases identical to TRBD1. This CDR3 is 16 amino acids long. The V gene end was trimmed by 4 bases and the J gene end by 3 bases; junction bases not matched to a gene: 9. From germline, CDR1 is MNHNS and CDR2 SASEGT. Written as DNA, the CDR3 is TGTGCCAGCAGTGGTTACGGGACAGAAAACTACAATGAGCAGTTCTTC. It specifies CASSGYGTENYNEQFF.

The CDR3 region is CASSQGHGGSANEKLFF. The CDR3 coding sequence is TGTGCCAGCAGCCAGGGACATGGAGGATCGGCTAATGAAAAACTGTTTTTT. The chain is built from TRBV4-2 and TRBJ1-4, with TRBD1 as a possible D gene (6 bases). Germline V gene sequence: CDR1 LGHNA, CDR2 YNFKEQ. The CDR3 covers 17 residues. The ends were cut back, 3 bases at V and 3 bases at J, with 17 bases in the middle.

The rearrangement links TRBV2 to TRBJ2-5; D ambiguous. The CDR3 loop spans 15 amino acids. The germline V gene encodes CDR1 SNHLY and CDR2 FYNNEI. V was pared by 7 bases and J by 1 base, with 16 bases between. CDR3 DNA: TGTGCCAGCAAAATGTTCAAACGGTCCCAAGAGACCCAGTACTTC. Translating gives CASKMFKRSQETQYF.

This rearrangement joins TRBV2 to TRBJ1-2, with D hard to call. Germline loops: CDR1 SNHLY, CDR2 FYNNEI. V was shortened by 4 bases and J by 4 bases, with 10 bases between the two germline ends. This CDR3 is built from 13 residues. The CDR3 protein is CASSGGSGYGYTF. In DNA, the CDR3 is TGTGCCAGCAGTGGGGGTAGCGGCTATGGCTACACCTTC.

V and J are TRBV27 and TRBJ1-2, with D perhaps TRBD1 (5 bases). With 5 bases removed from V and 5 bases from J, the gap between germline ends came to 12 bases. The CDR3 totals 13 residues. Looked up from germline, CDR1 is MNHEY and CDR2 is SMNVEV (reference sequence). The chain's CDR3 is CASSQGTLYGYTF. CDR3 DNA sequence: TGTGCCAGCAGTCAAGGGACTCTTTATGGCTACACCTTC.

This clone was observed a single time. The rearrangement links TRBV11-1 to TRBJ2-3, with 9 bases that match TRBD2. The CDR3 has 15 residues. The germline gives CDR1 SGHAT, CDR2 FQDESV (reference sequence). Unmatched junction bases numbered 3, after V lost 0 bases and J lost 5 bases. The CDR3 sequence: CASSLAGLAVDTQYF. The CDR3 coding sequence is TGTGCCAGCAGCTTAGCGGGACTAGCTGTAGATACGCAGTATTTT.

The rearrangement uses TRBV4-3 and TRBJ2-3; D may be TRBD1 (5 bases). Trimming pared 0 bases from V and 3 bases from J, leaving 10 bases between. Per germline, CDR1 LGHNA and CDR2 YSLEER. The CDR3 totals 15 residues. The CDR3, as DNA: TGCGCCAGCAGCCAAGAAGGAAGGACAACAGATACGCAGTATTTT. It codes for CASSQEGRTTDTQYF.

The V and J genes are TRBV27 and TRBJ1-2; perhaps TRBD1 as D (6 bases). In germline, CDR1 is MNHEY, CDR2 SMNVEV (reference sequence). V was cut by 8 bases and J by 4 bases, with 11 bases left in between. The CDR3 loop spans 12 amino acids. CDR3 bases: TGTGCCAGCCCTGGGGGCCTCTATGGCTACACCTTC. The encoded protein is CASPGGLYGYTF.

This chain joins TRBV5-1 and TRBJ1-6; 7 nucleotides line up with TRBD1. Germline trimming cut 4 bases from V and 10 bases from J; bases unmatched to any gene: 11. This CDR3 contains 15 residues. The germline V gene has CDR1 SGHRS and CDR2 YFSETQ. CDR3 protein: CASSVDRVVGSPLHF. The CDR3 coding sequence is TGCGCCAGCAGCGTCGACAGGGTAGTCGGATCACCCCTCCACTTT.

This rearrangement joins TRBV7-3 to TRBJ2-1; TRBD2 aligns across 9 bases. Trimming removed 4 bases from V and 5 bases from J; junction bases left unmatched: 6. This CDR3 is 15 amino acids long. Germline CDR1 and CDR2: SGHTA and FQGTGA. CDR3 in amino acids: CASSSLAGGNNEQFF. The CDR3 nucleotides are TGTGCCAGCAGCTCCCTGGCGGGGGGGAACAATGAGCAGTTCTTC.

The chain carries TRBV9 and TRBJ2-1, with D tentatively TRBD2 (5 bases). The CDR3 has 15 amino acids. CDR1 is SGDLS and CDR2 is YYNGEE in the germline V gene. Trimming removed 6 bases from V and 4 bases from J, with 17 bases in between. The CDR3 nucleotides read TGTGCCAGCAATGAGGGCGAATGGATTTACAATGAGCAGTTCTTC. Protein: CASNEGEWIYNEQFF. Drawing the rest from reference TRBV9 and TRBJ2-1, the complete variable domain is DSGVTQTPKHLITATGQRVTLRCSPRSGDLSVYWYQQSLDQGLQFLIQYYNGEERAKGNILERFSAQQFPDLHSELNLSSLELGDSALYFCASNEGEWIYNEQFFGPGTRLTVL.

The chain couples TRBV29-1 to TRBJ2-3, with D possibly being TRBD2 (5 bases). There are 14 residues in the CDR3. Between the trimmed V and J ends, which lost 5 bases and 3 bases, there was a span of 15 bases. The germline gives CDR1 SQVTM, CDR2 ANQGSEA. This CDR3 reads CSVRTPSRTDTQYF. DNA of the CDR3: TGCAGCGTTCGGACTCCGAGTAGGACAGATACGCAGTATTTT.

This chain connects TRBV6-5 to TRBJ2-3; D is undetermined. CDR1 and CDR2 from the germline V gene are MNHEY and SVGAGI. V dropped 6 bases and J dropped 5 bases, with 9 bases sitting between them. The CDR3 sequence is 12 residues long. CDR3 region: CASSLRGDTQYF. The CDR3, as DNA: TGTGCCAGCAGCCTCAGAGGAGATACGCAGTATTTT.

The rearrangement joins TRBV12-3 or TRBV12-4 to TRBJ1-2; D is uncertain. This CDR3 contains 13 residues. V dropped 4 bases and J dropped 1 base, with 7 bases sitting between them. CDR3 DNA: TGTGCCAGCAGTTCACTGGTTAACTATGGCTACACCTTC. Translating it yields CASSSLVNYGYTF.

This clone was detected a few times. The chain has TRBV6-5 and TRBJ1-6; 8 nucleotides match TRBD1. The V and J ends lost 2 bases and 9 bases, in that order; junction bases with no gene match: 6. The CDR3 is 15 amino acids. Germline V gene sequence: CDR1 MNHEY, CDR2 SVGAGI. CDR3 sequence (DNA): TGTGCCAGCAGTTACGCAACAGGGGGAGGTTCACCCCTCCACTTT. Amino acid sequence: CASSYATGGGSPLHF.

This clone was picked up one time. The chain recombines TRBV19 with TRBJ2-6; tentative D call: TRBD2 (5 bases). Germline-derived CDR1 and CDR2 are LNHDA and SQIVND (reference sequence). V was trimmed by 11 bases and J by 3 bases, leaving 17 bases between them. This CDR3 has 15 residues. CDR3 sequence: CAANRGGVGANVLTF. The CDR3 DNA reads TGTGCCGCCAACCGGGGTGGGGTTGGGGCCAACGTCCTGACTTTC.

This clone appeared a few times. This rearrangement joins TRBV24-1 to TRBJ1-4; 9 positions agree with TRBD1. Germline V CDR1 and CDR2: KGHDR, SFDVKD. J lost 5 bases, V lost 3 bases, and 6 bases had no gene match. This CDR3 contains 16 residues. CDR3 bases: TGTGCCACCAGTGATCACACCGGGACAGGGAATGAAAAACTGTTTTTT. Translation: CATSDHTGTGNEKLFF.

This sequence joins TRBV18 and TRBJ1-1, with TRBD1 matching over 7 bases. This CDR3 region has 15 residues. Unmatched junction bases numbered 5, after V lost 2 bases and J lost 2 bases. The germline V gene encodes CDR1 KGHSH and CDR2 LQKENI. The CDR3 DNA reads as TGTGCCAGCTCACCAAGGACAGGAAAAAACACTGAAGCTTTCTTT. Its translation: CASSPRTGKNTEAFF.

The V gene is TRBV7-2, the J gene TRBJ2-1; tentative D call: TRBD2 (5 bases). The germline gives CDR1 SGHTA, CDR2 FQGNSA. The CDR3 has 15 residues. V lost 3 bases, J lost 3 bases, and 12 bases lay in between. CDR3: CASSFELEVYNEQFF. CDR3 in DNA: TGTGCCAGCAGCTTTGAGTTGGAGGTCTACAATGAGCAGTTCTTC.

The genes are TRBV7-9 and TRBJ2-2; 10 bases fit TRBD2. Germline V lookup: CDR1 SEHNR, CDR2 FQNEAQ (reference sequence). Trimming at V came to 0 bases and at J to 4 bases, leaving 2 bases not matched to a gene. The CDR3 runs to 16 residues. The CDR3 is CASSLAAGGPTGELFF. In DNA form, the CDR3 reads TGTGCCAGCAGCTTAGCAGCGGGGGGGCCCACCGGGGAGCTGTTTTTT. Based on the CDR3 plus reference TRBV7-9 and TRBJ2-2, the full variable domain is DTGVSQNPRHKITKRGQNVTFRCDPISEHNRLYWYRQTLGQGPEFLTYFQNEAQLEKSRLLSDRFSAERPKGSFSTLEIQRTEQGDSAMYLCASSLAAGGPTGELFFGEGSRLTVL.